The 32 T cell receptor beta chains presented below share a single source sample, sequenced in a study of T cell changes during pregnancy in multiple sclerosis. Sequencing was performed with immunoSEQ multiplex PCR; in TCRdb, only in-frame clones are kept and a portion is missing. The sample comprises 45,000 to 60,000 clones, 93% of which are singletons, and approximately 1.9% rests with the top ten. The sample in question was peripheral blood, obtained in the second trimester of pregnancy. The receptors originated from a female donor with multiple sclerosis, enrolled in a pregnancy study.

The chain carries TRBV7-2 and TRBJ2-1; 13 nucleotides match TRBD2. CDR3 length equals 17 residues. From germline, CDR1 is SGHTA and CDR2 FQGNSA. V was pared by 2 bases and J by 4 bases, with 5 bases of the junction left unmatched. The CDR3 DNA reads as TGTGCCAGCAGCTTAATTTGGACTAGCGGGAGTTACAATGAGCAGTTCTTC. Its protein product is CASSLIWTSGSYNEQFF.

This clone showed up just once. The gene calls are TRBV28 and TRBJ1-2; no clear D gene. CDR1 is MDHEN and CDR2 is SYDVKM in the germline V gene. Between the trimmed V and J ends, which lost 2 bases and 2 bases, there was a span of 6 bases. The CDR3 spans 13 residues. The CDR3 loop is CASSLQQNYGYTF. DNA of the CDR3: TGTGCCAGCAGTTTACAACAGAACTATGGCTACACCTTC.

The gene calls are TRBV5-1 and TRBJ1-1; D unclear. Looked up from germline, CDR1 is SGHRS and CDR2 is YFSETQ. This CDR3 region has 12 residues. The V gene lost 6 bases and the J gene lost 3 bases, with 9 bases spanning the gap. CDR3 loop: CASTFPDTEAFF. The DNA for the CDR3 is TGCGCCAGCACCTTTCCGGACACTGAAGCTTTCTTT.

The chain is built from TRBV15 and TRBJ2-2, with TRBD2 matching 10 bases. Trimming at V came to 5 bases and at J to 2 bases, leaving 11 bases not matched to a gene. In germline, CDR1 is LNHNV, CDR2 YYDKDF (reference sequence). This CDR3 region has 18 residues. CDR3 sequence reads: CATSHGAAGGPNTGELFF. CDR3 coding DNA: TGTGCCACCAGCCATGGGGCAGCGGGAGGGCCTAACACCGGGGAGCTGTTTTTT.

This clone is classed as medium-sized (0.01 to 0.1%). The chain recombines TRBV4-2 with TRBJ2-7; D is unresolved. There are 15 residues in the CDR3. V was trimmed by 1 base and J by 3 bases, leaving 13 bases between them. In germline, CDR1 is LGHNA, CDR2 YNFKEQ. CDR3 nucleotides: TGTGCCAGCAGCCAAGTAGTCGACTCCAACTACGAGCAGTACTTC. This translates into CASSQVVDSNYEQYF.

V and J are TRBV7-9 and TRBJ2-1; TRBD2 agrees at 7 bases. The CDR3 covers 17 residues. V trimming: 8 bases; J trimming: 6 bases; junction bases outside the gene matches: 19. Germline values: CDR1 SEHNR, CDR2 FQNEAQ (reference sequence). CDR3 bases: TGTGCCAGCGGCACACCGGGGGACGGGAGGTCGGTCAATGAGCAGTTCTTC. Translation: CASGTPGDGRSVNEQFF.

V usage is TRBV29-1 and J usage is TRBJ1-2; the D is unclear. The germline gives CDR1 SQVTM, CDR2 ANQGSEA. This CDR3 is built from 11 residues. Trimming took 5 bases from V and 2 from J, leaving 6 bases between them. CDR3: CSVMGNYGYTF. The CDR3 coding sequence is TGCAGCGTTATGGGCAACTATGGCTACACCTTC.

J is TRBJ2-7 and V is TRBV28, with 13 bases aligning to TRBD2. V shed 7 bases and J 3 bases; nucleotides not matched to a gene: 3. CDR1 is MDHEN, CDR2 SYDVKM, per germline. CDR3 length: 14 residues. CDR3 DNA sequence: TGTGCCAGCATGGGACTAGCGGGAAGCTACGAGCAGTACTTC. Its translation is CASMGLAGSYEQYF.

This clone was picked up one time. This chain uses TRBV19 with TRBJ1-1, with 9 bases lining up with TRBD1. CDR3 size: 14 residues. The trim removed 7 bases at V and 3 bases at J, leaving 6 bases unmatched. CDR1 is LNHDA and CDR2 is SQIVND in the germline V gene (reference sequence). CDR3 loop: CASKPGQGYTEAFF. In nucleotides, the CDR3 is TGTGCCAGTAAACCGGGACAGGGTTACACTGAAGCTTTCTTT.

The chain joins TRBV7-9 to TRBJ1-2, with 8 bases aligning to TRBD1. The CDR3 runs 19 residues. Trimming took 5 bases from V and 4 from J; bases not matched to a gene: 21. Germline V gene lookup returns CDR1 SEHNR and CDR2 FQNEAQ (reference sequence). The CDR3: CASSPTIDRGPSGVYGYTF. The CDR3 coding sequence is TGTGCCAGCAGCCCAACCATAGACAGGGGCCCATCAGGGGTCTATGGCTACACCTTC.

The V call is TRBV5-8, the J call TRBJ2-2, with D tentatively TRBD2 (6 bases). V lost 3 bases to trimming and J lost 1 base, with 10 bases between them. This CDR3 region has 15 residues. Germline assignment: CDR1 SGHTS and CDR2 YDEGEE. The CDR3 region has the DNA TGTGCCAGCAGCTCGGGACTGTGGAACACCGGGGAGCTGTTTTTT. As protein: CASSSGLWNTGELFF.

The chain has TRBV2 and TRBJ1-1; D uncertain. Trimming removed 8 bases at V and 8 bases at J, with 18 bases between. CDR3 length: 13 amino acids. In germline, CDR1 is SNHLY, CDR2 FYNNEI. DNA for the CDR3: TGTGCCAGCGCAGGTCTTTCAGACAAGGAAGCTTTCTTT. Amino acids: CASAGLSDKEAFF.

This clone has a handful of counts. The V call is TRBV9, the J call TRBJ1-1, with D hard to call. The CDR3 extends over 14 amino acids. Germline lookup yields CDR1 SGDLS and CDR2 YYNGEE. Trimming cost V 4 bases and J 1 base, with 11 bases left between them. The CDR3: CASSLGIQNTEAFF. In DNA, the CDR3 is TGTGCCAGCAGCTTGGGCATCCAGAACACTGAAGCTTTCTTT.

This clone occurred once. The V call is TRBV27, the J call TRBJ1-2; possibly TRBD1 for D (5 bases). Between the trimmed V and J ends, which lost 3 bases and 8 bases, there was a span of 10 bases. The CDR3 covers 12 residues. Germline assignment: CDR1 MNHEY and CDR2 SMNVEV (reference sequence). CDR3 sequence: CASSFSGGGYTF. The CDR3 DNA reads TGTGCCAGCAGTTTTTCGGGGGGGGGCTACACCTTC.

This clone was seen a single time. J is TRBJ2-7 and V is TRBV15, with 11 bases aligning to TRBD2. This CDR3 has 16 amino acids. V dropped 3 bases and J dropped 5; count of bases not matched to a gene: 9. Germline CDR1 and CDR2: LNHNV and YYDKDF (reference sequence). DNA for the CDR3: TGTGCCACCAGCAGTAGGGATACTAGCGGGAGTCACGAGCAGTACTTC. It translates to CATSSRDTSGSHEQYF.

The chain recombines TRBV7-6 with TRBJ2-1; D is ambiguous. Germline CDR1 and CDR2: SGHVS and FNYEAQ. This CDR3 is built from 18 residues. V lost 1 base and J lost 0, with 16 bases in between. Here the CDR3 reads CASSLDVERPSSYNEQFF. The CDR3 bases are TGTGCCAGCAGCTTAGACGTTGAGCGCCCAAGCTCCTACAATGAGCAGTTCTTC.

This clone occurred a few times. The chain joins TRBV7-9 to TRBJ2-2, with 9 positions matching TRBD1. The germline CDR1 and CDR2 sequences are SEHNR and FQNEAQ (reference sequence). The V segment lost 4 bases and the J segment 3 bases; nucleotides outside the gene matches: 6. This CDR3 is 16 amino acids long. This chain's CDR3 is CASSYGTGFYTGELFF. The CDR3 DNA is TGTGCCAGCAGCTACGGGACAGGGTTTTACACCGGGGAGCTGTTTTTT.

The J gene is TRBJ2-2, the V gene TRBV9, with 8 bases lining up with TRBD2. This CDR3 is 14 amino acids long. Germline V gives CDR1 SGDLS, CDR2 YYNGEE. V lost 4 bases and J lost 8; bases outside the gene matches: 7. DNA of the CDR3: TGTGCCAGCAGCTTCACTAGCGGATGGGGGGAGCTGTTTTTT. Translation gives CASSFTSGWGELFF.

The V and J genes are TRBV7-6 and TRBJ2-7; 8 bases fit TRBD1. V trimming: 5 bases; J trimming: 5 bases; junction bases outside the gene matches: 5. CDR3 length: 13 residues. Looked up from germline, CDR1 is SGHVS and CDR2 is FNYEAQ. DNA of the CDR3: TGTGCCAGCAGCATGGAGACAGGGGACGAGCAGTACTTC. This sequence encodes CASSMETGDEQYF.

A single count supports this clone. The V gene is TRBV9, the J gene TRBJ2-1; a weak D match, TRBD2 (6 bases). The CDR3 has 16 amino acids. V was trimmed by 0 bases and J by 0 bases, leaving 10 bases between them. Germline V gives CDR1 SGDLS, CDR2 YYNGEE. CDR3 coding DNA: TGTGCCAGCAGCGTAGCTAGCGACAGCTCCTACAATGAGCAGTTCTTC. Translation: CASSVASDSSYNEQFF.

This clone was recorded only once. The chain has TRBV6-6 and TRBJ1-5; 10 bases line up with TRBD1. CDR1 is MNHNY, CDR2 SVGAGI, per germline (reference sequence). The CDR3 has 15 residues. The J segment lost 6 bases and the V segment lost 2 bases, leaving 4 bases of the junction unmatched. CDR3 amino acids: CASSYDRGLGQPQHF. CDR3 DNA: TGTGCCAGCAGTTACGACAGGGGGCTGGGTCAGCCCCAGCATTTT.

V and J are TRBV4-2 and TRBJ1-2, with 9 bases that match TRBD1. The length of the CDR3 is 13 residues. Per germline, CDR1 LGHNA and CDR2 YNFKEQ. With V trimmed by 3 bases and J by 6 bases, 2 bases remained unmatched. The CDR3 region has the DNA TGTGCCAGCAGCCATGGGACAGGGAATGGCTACACCTTC. Translated: CASSHGTGNGYTF.

V gene TRBV4-3 combines with J gene TRBJ2-4; the match to TRBD2 covers 9 bases. Germline values: CDR1 LGHNA, CDR2 YSLEER. CDR3 length: 20 residues. The V segment lost 0 bases and the J segment 0 bases; nucleotides outside the gene matches: 12. The CDR3 DNA reads TGCGCCAGCAGCCAAGAATATATGGTAGCGGGAGTGGGAGCCAAAAACATTCAGTACTTC. This encodes CASSQEYMVAGVGAKNIQYF.

The chain joins TRBV6-6 to TRBJ2-7, with 8 positions matching TRBD1. Germline V gives CDR1 MNHNY, CDR2 SVGAGI (reference sequence). Unmatched junction bases numbered 7, after V lost 10 bases and J lost 5 bases. The CDR3 is 12 amino acids. CDR3 nucleotides: TGTGCCACCCGACAGGGGATTAACGAGCAGTACTTC. This translates into CATRQGINEQYF.

This clone occurred once. The chain employs TRBV27 and TRBJ2-4; TRBD1 is a possible D gene (5 bases). V was pared by 2 bases and J by 5 bases, with 16 bases between. In germline, CDR1 is MNHEY, CDR2 SMNVEV (reference sequence). CDR3 length equals 16 residues. CDR3 protein: CASSLNIGHPQNIQYF. DNA of the CDR3: TGTGCCAGCAGTTTAAATATAGGACATCCACAAAACATTCAGTACTTC.

This chain joins TRBV7-2 and TRBJ1-2; 9 bases are shared with TRBD1. V lost 1 base to trimming and J lost 8 bases; unmatched junction nucleotides: 14. The CDR3 length is 17 residues. Per the germline V gene, CDR1 is SGHTA and CDR2 is FQGNSA. The CDR3 DNA is TGTGCCAGCAGCTTAGTCGATCCGGGACAGGGAAGTGGAGGCTACACCTTC. This codes for CASSLVDPGQGSGGYTF.

The V call is TRBV5-4, the J call TRBJ2-1; possible D gene TRBD1, 6 bases. Germline V gives CDR1 SGHNT, CDR2 YYREEE (reference sequence). The length of the CDR3 is 15 residues. Trimming pared 4 bases from V and 0 bases from J, leaving 11 bases between. The CDR3 sequence is CASSQQGGSYNEQFF. The CDR3, as DNA: TGTGCCAGCAGCCAACAGGGTGGCTCCTACAATGAGCAGTTCTTC.

V is TRBV28 and J is TRBJ2-3, with 9 bases lining up with TRBD1. The CDR3 is made up of 16 amino acids. Germline V gene data show CDR1 as MDHEN and CDR2 as SYDVKM. With V trimmed by 5 bases and J by 1 base, 7 bases remained unmatched. The DNA of the CDR3 is TGTGCCAGCAGTCCTTGGACAGGGGTAGGCACAGATACGCAGTATTTT. Translated: CASSPWTGVGTDTQYF.

The chain joins TRBV28 to TRBJ2-1; 11 bases are a match to TRBD2. This CDR3 is 17 amino acids long. Germline CDR1 is MDHEN and CDR2 is SYDVKM. J was trimmed by 6 bases and V by 10 bases; bases with no gene match: 17. CDR3 amino acids: CATYPWIAGGSANEQFF. The CDR3, as DNA: TGTGCCACCTACCCGTGGATAGCGGGAGGGTCCGCCAATGAGCAGTTCTTC.

The chain carries TRBV19 and TRBJ1-5; possibly TRBD1 for D (5 bases). Germline V gene lookup returns CDR1 LNHDA and CDR2 SQIVND (reference sequence). The length of the CDR3 is 16 residues. Trimming pared 6 bases from V and 2 bases from J, leaving 17 bases between. The CDR3 DNA reads TGTGCCAGTAGCCATAACAATCAGGGTGGCAATCAGCCCCAGCATTTT. This codes for CASSHNNQGGNQPQHF.

The J gene is TRBJ2-1, the V gene TRBV7-9; 14 nucleotides align to TRBD2. From germline, CDR1 is SEHNR and CDR2 FQNEAQ (reference sequence). The J segment lost 6 bases and the V segment lost 5 bases, leaving 12 bases of the junction unmatched. This CDR3 has 18 amino acids. The CDR3 loop reads CASSPSGLAGEVINEQFF. In DNA, the CDR3 is TGTGCCAGCAGCCCCTCGGGACTAGCGGGAGAAGTAATCAATGAGCAGTTCTTC.

The gene calls are TRBV4-2 and TRBJ1-2, with 10 bases fitting TRBD1. Trimming at V came to 1 base and at J to 4 bases, leaving 15 bases not matched to a gene. The CDR3 spans 19 residues. Germline V gene data show CDR1 as LGHNA and CDR2 as YNFKEQ. CDR3 amino acids: CASSQALETGGGFGYGYTF. CDR3 bases: TGTGCCAGCAGCCAAGCTCTCGAGACAGGGGGCGGCTTCGGCTATGGCTACACCTTC.